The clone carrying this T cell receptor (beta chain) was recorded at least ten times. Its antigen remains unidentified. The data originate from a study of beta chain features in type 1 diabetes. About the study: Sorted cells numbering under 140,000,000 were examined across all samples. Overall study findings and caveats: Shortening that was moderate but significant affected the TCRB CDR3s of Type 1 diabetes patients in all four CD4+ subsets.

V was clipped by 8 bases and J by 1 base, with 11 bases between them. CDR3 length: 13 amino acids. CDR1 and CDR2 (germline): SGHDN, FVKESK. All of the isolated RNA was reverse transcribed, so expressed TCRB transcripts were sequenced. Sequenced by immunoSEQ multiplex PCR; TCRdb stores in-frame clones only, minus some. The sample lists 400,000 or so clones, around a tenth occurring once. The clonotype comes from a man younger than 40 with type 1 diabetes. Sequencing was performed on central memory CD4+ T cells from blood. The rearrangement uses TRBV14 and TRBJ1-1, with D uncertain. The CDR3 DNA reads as TGTGCCAGCTCCCGGGCGTGGAACACTGAAGCTTTCTTT. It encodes CASSRAWNTEAFF.